These 23 T cell receptor beta chains came from one sample sequenced in a study of CD4 T cells in relation to SARS-CoV-2 and coronaviruses. These TCRs' antigens remain unknown. Assay: immunoSEQ multiplex PCR; the TCRdb copy retains only in-frame clones and omits some. The sample lists about 15,000 clones, just under 80% seen once, with roughly a sixth in the top ten. Unexposed donor CD4+ T cells date from 2011-2018, before the COVID-19 pandemic. Isolation of CD4+ T cells took place after less than 11 days in culture. Material for sequencing was CD4+ T cells from PBMCs, cultured in vitro. These receptor sequences come from a human donor in good health.

The chain is built from TRBV6-5 and TRBJ2-1; D possibly corresponds to TRBD2 (6 bases). CDR3 size: 15 residues. CDR1 MNHEY and CDR2 SVGAGI come from the germline V gene. V was shortened by 7 bases and J by 4 bases, with 17 bases between the two germline ends. CDR3 coding DNA: TGTGCCAGCACTCCTTCGGGGGTTAGTTACAATGAGCAGTTCTTC. Encoded protein: CASTPSGVSYNEQFF.

This clone rates as large (0.1 to 1%). V gene TRBV20-1 combines with J gene TRBJ1-1; the D is unclear. The CDR3 loop spans 13 amino acids. The V and J ends lost 3 bases and 1 base respectively, with 9 bases between them. The germline V gene encodes CDR1 DFQATT and CDR2 SNEGSKA (reference sequence). DNA for the CDR3: TGCAGTGCTAGTCTTTTCGGGAACACTGAAGCTTTCTTT. Its protein product is CSASLFGNTEAFF.

The chain links TRBV28 to TRBJ2-7, with TRBD2 identical over 11 bases. The CDR3 runs to 16 residues. J lost 2 bases, V lost 4 bases, and 7 bases had no gene match. Per the germline V gene, CDR1 is MDHEN and CDR2 is SYDVKM. The CDR3 DNA reads as TGTGCCAGCAGTTCCCCCGGGACTAGCGGCACCTACGAGCAGTACTTC. It is translated as CASSSPGTSGTYEQYF.

This chain joins TRBV12-3 or TRBV12-4 and TRBJ2-7; D may match TRBD1 or TRBD2 (6 bases each). The CDR3 is 12 amino acids. V was shortened by 3 bases and J by 5 bases, with 8 bases between the two germline ends. The CDR3 sequence is CASSLRGDEQYF. CDR3 bases: TGTGCCAGCAGTTTGAGGGGGGACGAGCAGTACTTC.

The V gene is TRBV28, the J gene TRBJ2-5; either TRBD1 or TRBD2 may supply D (5 bases each). This CDR3 region has 16 residues. Looked up from germline, CDR1 is MDHEN and CDR2 is SYDVKM. The V and J ends lost 3 bases and 2 bases respectively, with 16 bases between them. As DNA, the CDR3 is TGTGCCAGCAGTTTTTGGGACGTTGACAAACAAGAGACCCAGTACTTC. This gives the protein CASSFWDVDKQETQYF. The full variable domain, its missing parts supplied by reference TRBV28 and TRBJ2-5, is DVKVTQSSRYLVKRTGEKVFLECVQDMDHENMFWYRQDPGLGLRLIYFSYDVKMKEKGDIPEGYSVSREKKERFSLILESASTNQTSMYLCASSFWDVDKQETQYFGPGTRLLVL.

A few counts support this clone. The chain joins TRBV27 to TRBJ2-2, with D possibly being TRBD1 (5 bases). The V end was cut by 4 bases, the J end by 6 bases, with 12 bases between. The CDR3 sequence is 14 residues long. Per germline, CDR1 MNHEY and CDR2 SMNVEV (reference sequence). The CDR3 DNA follows: TGTGCCAGCAGTTCGACAGTAAAATCCGGGGAGCTGTTTTTT. Protein sequence: CASSSTVKSGELFF.

V usage is TRBV10-3 and J usage is TRBJ1-1; 7 positions agree with TRBD1. With V trimmed by 8 bases and J by 2 bases, 5 bases remained unmatched. CDR3 length equals 13 residues. The V gene's germline CDR1 is ENHRY and CDR2 SYGVKD. CDR3 in DNA: TGTGCCATCCAGGACAGGACCAACACTGAAGCTTTCTTT. Translation: CAIQDRTNTEAFF.

The rearrangement links TRBV9 to TRBJ2-2; 7 bases fit TRBD2. The CDR3 is made up of 15 amino acids. V trimming: 2 bases; J trimming: 1 base; junction bases outside the gene matches: 2. Looked up from germline, CDR1 is SGDLS and CDR2 is YYNGEE. The CDR3 loop reads CASSVLAENTGELFF. In nucleotides, the CDR3 is TGTGCCAGCAGCGTTCTAGCGGAGAACACCGGGGAGCTGTTTTTT. Variable domain in full (rest from reference TRBV9 and TRBJ2-2): DSGVTQTPKHLITATGQRVTLRCSPRSGDLSVYWYQQSLDQGLQFLIQYYNGEERAKGNILERFSAQQFPDLHSELNLSSLELGDSALYFCASSVLAENTGELFFGEGSRLTVL.

The V call is TRBV4-2, the J call TRBJ2-1, with D perhaps matching TRBD1 or TRBD2 (5 bases each). V shed 2 bases and J shed 5 bases, with 10 bases lying between them. CDR3 size: 14 residues. Germline V CDR1 and CDR2: LGHNA, YNFKEQ. CDR3 in amino acids: CASSQLGTDNEQFF. The CDR3 DNA reads as TGTGCCAGCAGCCAACTCGGGACGGACAATGAGCAGTTCTTC.

V is TRBV7-2 and J is TRBJ2-1; tentatively, D is TRBD2 (5 bases). V was cut by 4 bases and J by 0 bases, with 19 bases left in between. This CDR3 contains 18 residues. The V gene's germline CDR1 is SGHTA and CDR2 FQGNSA. CDR3 residues: CASSSQIYSVSSYNEQFF. The CDR3 DNA reads as TGTGCCAGCAGCTCTCAGATTTATAGCGTAAGCTCCTACAATGAGCAGTTCTTC.

The J gene is TRBJ2-3, the V gene TRBV27; weak D call: TRBD2 (6 bases). This CDR3 spans 15 amino acids. CDR1 MNHEY and CDR2 SMNVEV come from the germline V gene (reference sequence). V was shortened by 6 bases and J by 0 bases, with 13 bases between the two germline ends. CDR3 DNA: TGTGCCAGCAGCCAATCTAGCGTTAGCACAGATACGCAGTATTTT. Protein sequence: CASSQSSVSTDTQYF.

V and J are TRBV5-1 and TRBJ1-1; D may be TRBD1 (6 bases). The CDR3 spans 14 residues. The germline V gene has CDR1 SGHRS and CDR2 YFSETQ. Trimming stripped 3 bases from V and 0 bases from J, with 9 bases between. DNA of the CDR3: TGCGCCAGCAGCTCTGGACAGATGAACACTGAAGCTTTCTTT. Its translation: CASSSGQMNTEAFF. Variable domain in full (rest from reference TRBV5-1 and TRBJ1-1): KAGVTQTPRYLIKTRGQQVTLSCSPISGHRSVSWYQQTPGQGLQFLFEYFSETQRNKGNFPGRFSGRQFSNSRSEMNVSTLELGDSALYLCASSSGQMNTEAFFGQGTRLTVV.

V gene TRBV19 combines with J gene TRBJ1-5; no reliable D call. Deletions cut 0 bases from V and 3 bases from J, with 9 bases between. Germline V gene data show CDR1 as LNHDA and CDR2 as SQIVND (reference sequence). The CDR3 covers 15 residues. CDR3 DNA: TGTGCCAGTAGTATAGATCAGACAAACAATCAGCCCCAGCATTTT. It translates to CASSIDQTNNQPQHF.

The V call is TRBV13, the J call TRBJ2-5; maybe TRBD1 (6 bases). The CDR3 is 15 residues long. The germline V gene encodes CDR1 PRHDT and CDR2 FYEKMQ (reference sequence). V lost 2 bases, J lost 1 base, and 11 bases lay in between. CDR3 nucleotides: TGTGCCAGCAGCTTATCAGGGACACTCCAAGAGACCCAGTACTTC. Residues: CASSLSGTLQETQYF.

This sequence joins TRBV5-6 and TRBJ2-2; D ambiguous. V was clipped by 0 bases and J by 6 bases, with 6 bases between them. The CDR3 sequence is 13 residues long. Germline V lookup: CDR1 SGHDT, CDR2 YYEEEE. The CDR3 DNA reads TGTGCCAGCAGCTTGGGTTCCGCCGGGGAGCTGTTTTTT. Amino acids: CASSLGSAGELFF.

This clone was counted a few times. This chain uses TRBV7-8 with TRBJ2-6; tentatively, D is TRBD2 (6 bases). The CDR3 is 18 residues long. The germline V gene has CDR1 SGHVS and CDR2 FQNEAQ. V lost 1 base to trimming and J lost 0 bases, with 13 bases between them. The CDR3 DNA is TGTGCCAGCAGCTTAGGGAGGGAGCCGCACTCTGGGGCCAACGTCCTGACTTTC. Translated: CASSLGREPHSGANVLTF.

This clone showed up just once. The genes are TRBV30 and TRBJ1-3, with a possible D match to TRBD1 (6 bases). CDR1 and CDR2 (germline): GTSNPN, SVGIG (reference sequence). The CDR3 contains 15 residues. V was shortened by 4 bases and J by 0 bases, with 13 bases between the two germline ends. The DNA of the CDR3 is TGTGCCTGGACCGGGACAAGGATCTCTGGAAACACCATATATTTT. Residues: CAWTGTRISGNTIYF.

V gene TRBV7-9 combines with J gene TRBJ2-3; D is possibly TRBD1 (7 bases). The CDR3 is 16 residues long. The V end lost 9 bases, the J end lost 3 bases, and 22 bases lay between the germline ends. The germline gives CDR1 SEHNR, CDR2 FQNEAQ (reference sequence). This CDR3 reads CASQYPRAGQTDTQYF. CDR3 sequence (DNA): TGTGCCAGTCAGTACCCTCGTGCGGGACAGACAGATACGCAGTATTTT.

V gene TRBV28 combines with J gene TRBJ1-2; D is ambiguous. The CDR3 sequence is 13 residues long. Looked up from germline, CDR1 is MDHEN and CDR2 is SYDVKM. Trimming took off 1 base at V and 0 bases at J, with 3 bases between the two ends. Here the CDR3 reads CASSLSANYGYTF. CDR3 nucleotides: TGTGCCAGCAGTTTATCGGCTAACTATGGCTACACCTTC.

The chain couples TRBV2 to TRBJ1-5; no firm D call. Between the trimmed V and J ends, which lost 5 bases and 3 bases, there was a span of 5 bases. CDR1 and CDR2 from the germline V gene are SNHLY and FYNNEI. CDR3 length: 12 residues. The CDR3: CASSKYNQPQHF. As DNA, the CDR3 is TGTGCCAGCAGTAAGTACAATCAGCCCCAGCATTTT.

The table lists this clone with a count of one. The chain joins TRBV24-1 to TRBJ1-4, with a possible D match to TRBD1 (5 bases). CDR1 is KGHDR, CDR2 SFDVKD, per germline. The CDR3 has 14 residues. The ends were cut back, 12 bases at V and 4 bases at J, with 17 bases in the middle. The CDR3 sequence: CAGRPGPFNEKLFF. CDR3 DNA: TGTGCCGGCCGGCCGGGGCCCTTTAATGAAAAACTGTTTTTT.

The CDR3 bases are TGTGCCACCGCATCGGGGAACACTGAAGCTTTCTTT. Translation: CATASGNTEAFF. The gene calls are TRBV10-3 and TRBJ1-1, with D uncertain. The CDR3 length is 12 residues. Trimming left V 10 bases short and J 1 base short, with 10 bases between. Per germline, CDR1 ENHRY and CDR2 SYGVKD.

This clone was observed a single time. The J gene is TRBJ2-2, the V gene TRBV3-1 (or the pseudogene TRBV3-2); 8 bases fit TRBD1. The CDR3 spans 14 residues. Germline trimming cut 3 bases from V and 4 bases from J; bases unmatched to any gene: 1. Germline lookup yields CDR1 LGHDT and CDR2 YNNKEL (reference sequence). The CDR3 bases are TGTGCCAGCAGCCAGACAGGGGTCACCGGGGAGCTGTTTTTT. Protein sequence: CASSQTGVTGELFF.